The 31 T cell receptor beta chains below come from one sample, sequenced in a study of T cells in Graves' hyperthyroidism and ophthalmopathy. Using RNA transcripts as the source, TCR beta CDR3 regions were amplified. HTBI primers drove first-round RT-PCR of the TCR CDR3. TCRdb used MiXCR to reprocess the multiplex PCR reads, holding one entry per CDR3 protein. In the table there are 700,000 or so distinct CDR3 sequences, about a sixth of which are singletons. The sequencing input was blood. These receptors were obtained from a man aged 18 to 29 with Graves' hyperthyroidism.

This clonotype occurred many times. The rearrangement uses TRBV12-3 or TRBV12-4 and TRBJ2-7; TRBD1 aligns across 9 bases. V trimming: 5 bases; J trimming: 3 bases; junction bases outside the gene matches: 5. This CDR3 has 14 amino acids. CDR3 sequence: CASSGTGRSYEQYF. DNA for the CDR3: TGTGCCAGCAGTGGGACAGGGAGGAGCTACGAGCAGTACTTC.

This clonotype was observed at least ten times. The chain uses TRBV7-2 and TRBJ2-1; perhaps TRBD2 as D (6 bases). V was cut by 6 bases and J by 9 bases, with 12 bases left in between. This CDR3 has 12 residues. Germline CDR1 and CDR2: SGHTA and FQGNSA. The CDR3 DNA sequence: TGTGCCAGCAGACAAGCGGGCACTGAGCAGTTCTTC. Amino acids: CASRQAGTEQFF. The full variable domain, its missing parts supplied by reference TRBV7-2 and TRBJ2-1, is GAGVSQSPSNKVTEKGKDVELRCDPISGHTALYWYRQSLGQGLEFLIYFQGNSAPDKSGLPSDRFSAERTGGSVSTLTIQRTQQEDSAVYLCASRQAGTEQFFGPGTRLTVL.

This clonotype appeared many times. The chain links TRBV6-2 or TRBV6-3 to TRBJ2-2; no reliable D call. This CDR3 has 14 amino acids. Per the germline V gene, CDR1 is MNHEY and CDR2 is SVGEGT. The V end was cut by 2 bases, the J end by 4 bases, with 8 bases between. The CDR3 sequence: CASSYPGTTGELFF. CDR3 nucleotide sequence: TGTGCCAGCAGTTACCCGGGCACCACCGGGGAGCTGTTTTTT.

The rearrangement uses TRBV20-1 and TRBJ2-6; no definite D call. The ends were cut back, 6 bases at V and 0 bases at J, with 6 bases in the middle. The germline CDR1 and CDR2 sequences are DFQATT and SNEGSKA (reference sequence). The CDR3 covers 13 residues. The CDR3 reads CSAPLSGANVLTF. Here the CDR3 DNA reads TGCAGTGCCCCGCTCTCTGGGGCCAACGTCCTGACTTTC.

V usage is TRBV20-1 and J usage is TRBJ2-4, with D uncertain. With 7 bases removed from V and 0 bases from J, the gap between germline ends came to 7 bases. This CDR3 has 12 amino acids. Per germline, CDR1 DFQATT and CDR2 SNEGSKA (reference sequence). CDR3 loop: CSVSIAKNIQYF. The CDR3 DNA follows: TGCAGTGTGTCTATAGCCAAAAACATTCAGTACTTC.

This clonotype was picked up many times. In nucleotides, the CDR3 is TGTGCCAGCCACCTTGTCTCGCACGAGCAGTACTTC. This encodes CASHLVSHEQYF. This chain connects TRBV28 to TRBJ2-7, with D unclear. Trimming pared 8 bases from V and 5 bases from J, leaving 13 bases between. The CDR3 is 12 amino acids. Germline V gives CDR1 MDHEN, CDR2 SYDVKM.

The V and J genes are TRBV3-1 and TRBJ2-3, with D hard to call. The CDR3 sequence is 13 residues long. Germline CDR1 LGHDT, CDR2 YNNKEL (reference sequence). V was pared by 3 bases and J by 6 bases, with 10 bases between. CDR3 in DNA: TGTGCCAGCAGCCACTCATATCAGGATACGCAGTATTTT. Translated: CASSHSYQDTQYF.

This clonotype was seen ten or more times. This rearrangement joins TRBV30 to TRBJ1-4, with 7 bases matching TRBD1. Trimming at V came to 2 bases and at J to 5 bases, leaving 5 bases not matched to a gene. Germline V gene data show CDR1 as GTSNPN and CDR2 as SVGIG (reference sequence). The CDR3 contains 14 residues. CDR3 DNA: TGTGCCTGGAGTCGAGGGACAGCGAATGAAAAACTGTTTTTT. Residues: CAWSRGTANEKLFF.

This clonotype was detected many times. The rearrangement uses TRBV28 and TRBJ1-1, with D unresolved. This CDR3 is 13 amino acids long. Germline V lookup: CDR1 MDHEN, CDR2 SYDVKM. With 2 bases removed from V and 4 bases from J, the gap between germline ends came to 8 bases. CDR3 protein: CASSLKGGTEAFF. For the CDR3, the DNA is TGTGCCAGCAGTTTAAAAGGCGGCACTGAAGCTTTCTTT.

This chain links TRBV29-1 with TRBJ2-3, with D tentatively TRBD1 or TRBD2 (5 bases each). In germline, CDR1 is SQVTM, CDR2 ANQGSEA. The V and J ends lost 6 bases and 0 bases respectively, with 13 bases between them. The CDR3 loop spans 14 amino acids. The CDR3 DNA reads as TGCAGCGTCCTCCGGGACCGAAGCACAGATACGCAGTATTTT. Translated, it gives CSVLRDRSTDTQYF.

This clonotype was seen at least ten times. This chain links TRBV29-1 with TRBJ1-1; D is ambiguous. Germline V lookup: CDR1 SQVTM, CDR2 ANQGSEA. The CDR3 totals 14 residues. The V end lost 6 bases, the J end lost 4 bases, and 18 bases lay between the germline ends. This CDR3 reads CSVAIPKVSTEAFF. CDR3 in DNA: TGCAGCGTCGCAATACCAAAAGTGAGCACTGAAGCTTTCTTT.

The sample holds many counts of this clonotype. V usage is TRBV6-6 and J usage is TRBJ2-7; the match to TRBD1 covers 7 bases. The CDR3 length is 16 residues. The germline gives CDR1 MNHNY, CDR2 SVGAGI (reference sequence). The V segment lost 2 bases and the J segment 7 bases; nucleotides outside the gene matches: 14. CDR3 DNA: TGTGCCAGCAGTTACCCTCAGGGACAGAGCCTTAAGGAGCAGTACTTC. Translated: CASSYPQGQSLKEQYF.

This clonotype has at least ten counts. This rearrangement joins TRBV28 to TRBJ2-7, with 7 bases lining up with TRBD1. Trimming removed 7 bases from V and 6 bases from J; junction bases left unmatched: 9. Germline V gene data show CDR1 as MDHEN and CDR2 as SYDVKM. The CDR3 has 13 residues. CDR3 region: CASTPTGKGEQYF. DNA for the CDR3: TGTGCCAGCACCCCGACAGGGAAAGGCGAGCAGTACTTC.

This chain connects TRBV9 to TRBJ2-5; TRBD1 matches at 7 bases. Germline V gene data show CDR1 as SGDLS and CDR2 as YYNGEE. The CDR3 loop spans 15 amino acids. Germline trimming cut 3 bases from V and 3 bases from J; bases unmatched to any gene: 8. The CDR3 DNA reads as TGTGCCAGCAGCGGGAGGACAGGCCTGGAAGAGACCCAGTACTTC. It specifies CASSGRTGLEETQYF.

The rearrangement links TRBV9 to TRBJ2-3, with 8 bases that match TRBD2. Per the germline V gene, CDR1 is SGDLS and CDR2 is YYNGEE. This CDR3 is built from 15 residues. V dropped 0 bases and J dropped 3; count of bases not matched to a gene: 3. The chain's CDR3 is CASSVVLAGTDTQYF. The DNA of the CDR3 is TGTGCCAGCAGCGTAGTGTTAGCGGGGACAGATACGCAGTATTTT.

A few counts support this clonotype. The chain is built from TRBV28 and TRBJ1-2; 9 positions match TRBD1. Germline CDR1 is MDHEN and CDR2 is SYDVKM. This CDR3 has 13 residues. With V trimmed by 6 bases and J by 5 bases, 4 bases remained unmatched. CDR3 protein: CASRGQGLYGYTF. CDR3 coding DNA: TGTGCCAGCAGGGGACAGGGTCTTTATGGCTACACCTTC.

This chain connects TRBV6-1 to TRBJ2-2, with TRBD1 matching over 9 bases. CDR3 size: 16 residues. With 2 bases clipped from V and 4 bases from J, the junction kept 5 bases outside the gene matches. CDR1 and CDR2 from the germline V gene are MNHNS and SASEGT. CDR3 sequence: CASSETTGGGTGELFF. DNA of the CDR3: TGTGCCAGCAGTGAAACGACAGGGGGAGGCACCGGGGAGCTGTTTTTT.

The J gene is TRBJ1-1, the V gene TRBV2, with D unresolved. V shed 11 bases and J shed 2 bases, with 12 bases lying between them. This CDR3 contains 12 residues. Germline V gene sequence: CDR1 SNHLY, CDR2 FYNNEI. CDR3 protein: CARKTRNTEAFF. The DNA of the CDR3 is TGTGCCCGAAAGACACGTAACACTGAAGCTTTCTTT.

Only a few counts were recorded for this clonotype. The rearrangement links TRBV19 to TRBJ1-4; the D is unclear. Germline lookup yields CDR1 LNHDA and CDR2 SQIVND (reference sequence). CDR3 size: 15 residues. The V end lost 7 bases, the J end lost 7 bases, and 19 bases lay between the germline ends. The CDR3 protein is CASMSWAQRGEKLFF. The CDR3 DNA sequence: TGTGCCAGTATGAGTTGGGCCCAAAGAGGTGAAAAACTGTTTTTT. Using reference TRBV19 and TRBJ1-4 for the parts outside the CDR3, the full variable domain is DGGITQSPKYLFRKEGQNVTLSCEQNLNHDAMYWYRQDPGQGLRLIYYSQIVNDFQKGDIAEGYSVSREKKESFPLTVTSAQKNPTAFYLCASMSWAQRGEKLFFGSGTQLSVL.

The CDR3 sequence is CASSQDRLGYTF. The CDR3 DNA is TGCGCCAGCAGCCAAGATCGTCTTGGCTACACCTTC. The chain has TRBV4-3 and TRBJ1-2; D is unresolved. From germline, CDR1 is LGHNA and CDR2 YSLEER. The V end was cut by 0 bases, the J end by 7 bases, with 6 bases between. The CDR3 is 12 residues long.

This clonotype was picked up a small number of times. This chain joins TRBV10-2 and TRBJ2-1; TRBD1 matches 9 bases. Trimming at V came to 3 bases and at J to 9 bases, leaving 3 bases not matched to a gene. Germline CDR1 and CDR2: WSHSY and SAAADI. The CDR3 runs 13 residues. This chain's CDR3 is CASSDNRGPEQFF. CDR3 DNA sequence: TGCGCCAGCAGTGACAACAGGGGGCCTGAGCAGTTCTTC.

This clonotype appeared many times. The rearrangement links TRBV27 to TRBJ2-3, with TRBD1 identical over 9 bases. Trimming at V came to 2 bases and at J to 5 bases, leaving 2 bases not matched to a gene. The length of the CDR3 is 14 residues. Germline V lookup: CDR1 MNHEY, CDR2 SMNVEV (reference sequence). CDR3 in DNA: TGTGCCAGCAGTTTAAACAGGGGGCAAGATACGCAGTATTTT. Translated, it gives CASSLNRGQDTQYF.

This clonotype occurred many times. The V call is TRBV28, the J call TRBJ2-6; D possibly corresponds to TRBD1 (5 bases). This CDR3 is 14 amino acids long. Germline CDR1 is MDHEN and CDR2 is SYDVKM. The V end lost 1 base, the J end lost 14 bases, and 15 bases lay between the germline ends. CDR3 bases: TGTGCCAGCAGTTTATCCTTTCAGGGCACGCTCCTGACTTTC. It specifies CASSLSFQGTLLTF.

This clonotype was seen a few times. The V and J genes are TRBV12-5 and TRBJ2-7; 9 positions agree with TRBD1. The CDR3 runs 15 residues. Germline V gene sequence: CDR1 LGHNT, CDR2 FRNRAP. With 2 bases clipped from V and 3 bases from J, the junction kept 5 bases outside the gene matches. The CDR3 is CASGLSPDRGYEQYF. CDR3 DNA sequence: TGTGCTAGTGGTTTGTCTCCGGACAGGGGCTACGAGCAGTACTTC.

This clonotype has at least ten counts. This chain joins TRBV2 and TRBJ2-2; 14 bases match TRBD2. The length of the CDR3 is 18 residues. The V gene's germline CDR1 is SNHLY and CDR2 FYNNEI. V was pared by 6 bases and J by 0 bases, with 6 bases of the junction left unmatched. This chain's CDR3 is CASRLGLAGGANTGELFF. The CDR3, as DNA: TGTGCCAGCAGACTAGGACTAGCGGGAGGCGCGAACACCGGGGAGCTGTTTTTT.

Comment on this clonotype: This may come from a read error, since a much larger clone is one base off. DNA for the CDR3: TGTGCCAGCACGGCCAGGATGGGCTCCTACAATGAGCAGTTCTTC. It codes for CASTARMGSYNEQFF. This chain links TRBV6-1 with TRBJ2-1; no definite D call. The CDR3 consists of 15 residues. CDR1 is MNHNS, CDR2 SASEGT, per germline. Trimming removed 7 bases from V and 0 bases from J, with 13 bases in between.

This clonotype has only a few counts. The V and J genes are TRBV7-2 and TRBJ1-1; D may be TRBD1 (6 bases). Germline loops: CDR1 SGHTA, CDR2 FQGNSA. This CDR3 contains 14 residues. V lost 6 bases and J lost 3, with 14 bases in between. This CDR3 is CASRSGGGYTEAFF. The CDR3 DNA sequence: TGTGCCAGCAGGTCGGGGGGCGGGTACACTGAAGCTTTCTTT.

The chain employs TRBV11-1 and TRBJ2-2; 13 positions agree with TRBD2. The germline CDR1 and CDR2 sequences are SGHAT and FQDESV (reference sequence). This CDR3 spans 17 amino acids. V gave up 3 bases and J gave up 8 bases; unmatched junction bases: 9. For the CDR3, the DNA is TGTGCCAGCAGCTTCATCAGGACTAGCGGGAGTGGTGGGGAGCTGTTTTTT. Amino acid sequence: CASSFIRTSGSGGELFF. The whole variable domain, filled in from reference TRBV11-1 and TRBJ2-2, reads EAEVAQSPRYKITEKSQAVAFWCDPISGHATLYWYRQILGQGPELLVQFQDESVVDDSQLPKDRFSAERLKGVDSTLKIQPAELGDSAMYLCASSFIRTSGSGGELFFGEGSRLTVL.

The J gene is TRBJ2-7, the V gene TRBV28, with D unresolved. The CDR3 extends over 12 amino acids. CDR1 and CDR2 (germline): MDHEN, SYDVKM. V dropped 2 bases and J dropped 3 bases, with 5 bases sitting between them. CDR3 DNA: TGTGCCAGCAGTTTACTGAACTACGAGCAGTACTTC. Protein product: CASSLLNYEQYF.

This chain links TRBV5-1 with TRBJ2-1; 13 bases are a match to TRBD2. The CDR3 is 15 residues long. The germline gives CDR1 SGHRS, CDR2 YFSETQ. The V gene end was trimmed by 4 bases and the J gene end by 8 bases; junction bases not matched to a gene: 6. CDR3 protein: CASSAGTSGIDEQFF. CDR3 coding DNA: TGCGCCAGCAGCGCCGGGACTAGCGGGATCGATGAGCAGTTCTTC.

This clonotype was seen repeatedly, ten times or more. The CDR3 coding sequence is TGTGCCAGCAGCTTAACTCGAGCGGGAGGTTTAGCAGATACGCAGTATTTT. Translating it yields CASSLTRAGGLADTQYF. The chain uses TRBV7-3 and TRBJ2-3; TRBD2 agrees at 9 bases. The germline V gene encodes CDR1 SGHTA and CDR2 FQGTGA. There are 17 residues in the CDR3. V shed 0 bases and J 4 bases; nucleotides not matched to a gene: 8.